Listed below are T cell receptor beta chains from one sample, sequenced in a study of T cells in Graves' hyperthyroidism and ophthalmopathy. Each CDR3 protein is one row after TCRdb ran MiXCR on the multiplex PCR reads. This sample has about 610,000 distinct CDR3 sequences, with 14% to 15% found just once. The sample was blood. The source of these receptors is a woman in her thirties or forties with Graves' ophthalmopathy. The CDR3 runs from the conserved cysteine through the conserved F or W.

cdr3_aa: CATVSGYEQYF
v_call: TRBV28
j_call: TRBJ2-7

cdr3_aa: CASSKGVRRTGGSYGYTF
v_call: TRBV6-1
j_call: TRBJ1-2

cdr3_aa: CASKRNGARSSYEQYF
v_call: TRBV7-3
j_call: TRBJ2-7

cdr3_aa: CASGAGPNHQPQHF
v_call: TRBV28
j_call: TRBJ1-5

cdr3_aa: CASSQVMALAGQETQYF
v_call: TRBV3-1
j_call: TRBJ2-5

cdr3_aa: CASSLSGAARLGQPQHF
v_call: TRBV28
j_call: TRBJ1-5

cdr3_aa: CASSQGWNTIYF
v_call: TRBV3-1
j_call: TRBJ1-3

cdr3_aa: CASSLQVSRGEAFF
v_call: TRBV5-1
j_call: TRBJ1-1

cdr3_aa: CASRGQTGLAGRYEQYF
v_call: TRBV28
j_call: TRBJ2-7

cdr3_aa: CSARGLASDGENIQYF
v_call: TRBV20-1
j_call: TRBJ2-4

cdr3_aa: CASRYDGTLIYEQYF
v_call: TRBV6-5
j_call: TRBJ2-7

cdr3_aa: CASSLRQNRETQYF
v_call: TRBV14
j_call: TRBJ2-5

cdr3_aa: CATSDLKRTNTGELFF
v_call: TRBV24-1
j_call: TRBJ2-2

cdr3_aa: CASSLTGAGSYEQYF
v_call: TRBV7-2
j_call: TRBJ2-7

cdr3_aa: CASSLSDRGQYLSGNTIYF
v_call: TRBV27
j_call: TRBJ1-3

cdr3_aa: CSARIMVHNQPQHF
v_call: TRBV20-1
j_call: TRBJ1-5

cdr3_aa: CASSLMGRETQYF
v_call: TRBV7-2
j_call: TRBJ2-5

cdr3_aa: CASSYLLGPDTQYF
v_call: TRBV11-2
j_call: TRBJ2-3

cdr3_aa: CASSLAVGQSYQETQYF
v_call: TRBV11-1
j_call: TRBJ2-5

cdr3_aa: CASTQLSGGSGAEAFF
v_call: TRBV12-3/TRBV12-4
j_call: TRBJ1-1

cdr3_aa: CASSYTWDSYEQYF
v_call: TRBV6-2/TRBV6-3
j_call: TRBJ2-7

cdr3_aa: CASSYPSGSNQPQHF
v_call: TRBV6-2/TRBV6-3
j_call: TRBJ1-5